The 22 T cell receptor beta chains presented below share a single source sample, sequenced in a study of shared clonotypes between healthy human individuals. The table came from immunoSEQ multiplex PCR; TCRdb's copy has only in-frame clones and leaves some out. There are millions of clones in the sample; roughly 95% occur only once, and 0.13% lies in the top ten. The material sequenced was naive CD4+ T cells sorted from blood. The subset is: CD45RA+ positively selected. These receptors originate from a young man in good health.

This clone was counted once. V usage is TRBV28 and J usage is TRBJ1-5; D gene ambiguous. CDR1 and CDR2 from the germline V gene are MDHEN and SYDVKM. This CDR3 has 13 amino acids. V lost 7 bases to trimming and J lost 1 base, with 8 bases between them. The chain's CDR3 is CASTRSSNQPQHF. For the CDR3, the DNA is TGTGCCAGCACCAGATCGAGCAATCAGCCCCAGCATTTT.

This chain links TRBV27 with TRBJ1-5; D not certain. Trimming stripped 2 bases from V and 5 bases from J, with 10 bases between. Germline loops: CDR1 MNHEY, CDR2 SMNVEV (reference sequence). The CDR3 runs 14 residues. For the CDR3, the DNA is TGTGCCAGCAGTTTACGGGGTGGGGATCAGCCCCAGCATTTT. Translated: CASSLRGGDQPQHF.

The rearrangement joins TRBV9 to TRBJ1-4; 9 nucleotides agree with TRBD1. This CDR3 has 15 amino acids. J lost 7 bases, V lost 3 bases, and 7 bases had no gene match. Germline CDR1 and CDR2: SGDLS and YYNGEE. The CDR3 DNA is TGTGCCAGCAGCGCCCTACAGGGGGCCGGTGAAAAACTGTTTTTT. Translating gives CASSALQGAGEKLFF.

The V call is TRBV14, the J call TRBJ2-5; possibly TRBD1 for D (5 bases). V shed 0 bases and J shed 7 bases, with 15 bases lying between them. The CDR3 loop spans 15 amino acids. The germline gives CDR1 SGHDN, CDR2 FVKESK. CDR3 nucleotides: TGTGCCAGCAGCCAAGAAGACAGTGCTGAAGGGACCCAGTACTTC. Residues: CASSQEDSAEGTQYF.

About this clone itself: Different DNA sequences within this sample yield the same CDR3. The chain is built from TRBV7-2 and TRBJ2-5, with D tentatively TRBD1 (5 bases). The V gene lost 0 bases and the J gene lost 2 bases, with 7 bases spanning the gap. Germline V gives CDR1 SGHTA, CDR2 FQGNSA. This CDR3 comprises 14 residues. DNA for the CDR3: TGTGCCAGCAGCTTAGCGCCAGGGCAAGAGACCCAGTACTTC. Translation: CASSLAPGQETQYF.

In this sample, this clone turned up once. The J gene is TRBJ1-4, the V gene TRBV28; 7 bases fit TRBD1. Germline assignment: CDR1 MDHEN and CDR2 SYDVKM. After removal of 1 base from V and 8 bases from J, the junction contained 7 bases not matched to a gene. This CDR3 contains 15 residues. The CDR3 loop reads CASSLLTGLGEKLFF. For the CDR3, the DNA is TGTGCCAGCAGTTTATTGACAGGGCTTGGGGAAAAACTGTTTTTT.

Concerning this clone: A much larger clone sits a single nucleotide away, making a read error possible. The chain joins TRBV7-3 to TRBJ2-6, with D uncertain. The CDR3 totals 13 residues. Trimming cost V 4 bases and J 0 bases, with 1 base left between them. Per the germline V gene, CDR1 is SGHTA and CDR2 is FQGTGA. The CDR3 nucleotides read TGTGCCAGCAGCTACTCTGGGGCCAACGTCCTGACTTTC. It yields the protein CASSYSGANVLTF.

The rearrangement links TRBV30 to TRBJ1-2; unclear D gene. CDR1 and CDR2 (germline): GTSNPN, SVGIG (reference sequence). V was shortened by 1 base and J by 0 bases, with 6 bases between the two germline ends. CDR3 length: 13 amino acids. Here the CDR3 DNA reads TGTGCCTGGAGTGGGCCACCTAACTATGGCTACACCTTC. Protein sequence: CAWSGPPNYGYTF.

The chain has TRBV30 and TRBJ2-5; D remains ambiguous. Deletions cut 8 bases from V and 2 bases from J, with 18 bases between. CDR1 GTSNPN and CDR2 SVGIG come from the germline V gene (reference sequence). The length of the CDR3 is 14 residues. The CDR3 region has the DNA TGTGCCACCAACAGTGGGGTCGGGCAAGAGACCCAGTACTTC. It encodes CATNSGVGQETQYF. The whole variable domain, filled in from reference TRBV30 and TRBJ2-5, reads SQTIHQWPATLVQPVGSPLSLECTVEGTSNPNLYWYRQAAGRGLQLLFYSVGIGQISSEVPQNLSASRPQDRQFILSSKKLLLSDSGFYLCATNSGVGQETQYFGPGTRLLVL.

As concerns this clone: The identical CDR3 is also encoded by other nucleotide sequences in the sample. The chain combines TRBV5-1 with TRBJ1-6, with D possibly matching TRBD1 (6 bases). This CDR3 contains 15 residues. V shed 0 bases and J shed 6 bases, with 10 bases lying between them. Germline-derived CDR1 and CDR2 are SGHRS and YFSETQ. The CDR3: CASSLEGGGNSPLHF. As DNA, the CDR3 is TGCGCCAGCAGCTTGGAGGGGGGAGGTAATTCACCCCTCCACTTT.

The V and J genes are TRBV7-9 and TRBJ2-1, with unresolved D. Looked up from germline, CDR1 is SEHNR and CDR2 is FQNEAQ (reference sequence). The germline V and J ends were trimmed by 5 bases and 5 bases, with 16 bases remaining between them. CDR3 size: 15 residues. The CDR3 DNA follows: TGTGCCAGCAGCCCTAACGGGCGGCGGAACAATGAGCAGTTCTTC. This translates into CASSPNGRRNNEQFF.

This clone was observed a single time. The chain is built from TRBV5-4 and TRBJ1-6, with D possibly being TRBD1 (6 bases). The CDR3 spans 17 residues. V lost 4 bases and J 7 bases, leaving 21 bases between the germline ends. Germline assignment: CDR1 SGHNT and CDR2 YYREEE (reference sequence). CDR3 coding DNA: TGTGCCAGCAGCCCGTACGGGGGGGCCTCGGGAAATTCACCCCTCCACTTT. Translation: CASSPYGGASGNSPLHF.

The gene calls are TRBV27 and TRBJ2-1; 13 bases agree with TRBD2. V was pared by 5 bases and J by 4 bases, with 17 bases of the junction left unmatched. CDR1 is MNHEY, CDR2 SMNVEV, per germline (reference sequence). The CDR3 is 20 amino acids. The CDR3 reads CASSPSRTSGRREGYNEQFF. CDR3 nucleotides: TGTGCCAGCAGTCCTTCCCGGACTAGCGGGAGAAGAGAAGGGTACAATGAGCAGTTCTTC.

This chain joins TRBV15 and TRBJ2-2, with D perhaps matching TRBD1 or TRBD2 (6 bases each). Germline CDR1 LNHNV, CDR2 YYDKDF (reference sequence). The V end was cut by 0 bases, the J end by 5 bases, with 25 bases between. The CDR3 contains 20 residues. CDR3 in DNA: TGTGCCACCAGCAGAGATACCCGACACCGGGGGCTGAGGAAAACCGGGGAGCTGTTTTTT. It translates to CATSRDTRHRGLRKTGELFF.

This clone was seen more than once but under ten times. The chain joins TRBV6-5 to TRBJ1-6; 11 positions match TRBD1. Germline CDR1 reads MNHEY; CDR2 reads SVGAGI. The CDR3 loop spans 16 amino acids. With V trimmed by 4 bases and J by 5 bases, 4 bases remained unmatched. CDR3 loop: CASSSGTGGDNSPLHF. Written as DNA, the CDR3 is TGTGCCAGCAGTTCCGGGACAGGGGGTGATAATTCACCCCTCCACTTT.

This clone came up once. This chain joins TRBV6-6 and TRBJ1-5; D perhaps matches TRBD1 (6 bases). This CDR3 spans 16 amino acids. Trimming pared 5 bases from V and 0 bases from J, leaving 14 bases between. Germline V gene data show CDR1 as MNHNY and CDR2 as SVGAGI (reference sequence). CDR3 residues: CASSQPRTDSNQPQHF. The CDR3 nucleotides are TGTGCCAGCAGTCAGCCTCGGACAGATAGCAATCAGCCCCAGCATTTT.

A remark on this clone: Additional DNA sequences in this sample encode the identical CDR3. The chain carries TRBV7-2 and TRBJ2-3; possibly TRBD1 or TRBD2 for D (5 bases each). The CDR3 runs 13 residues. V lost 2 bases to trimming and J lost 4 bases, with 7 bases between them. The germline V gene encodes CDR1 SGHTA and CDR2 FQGNSA. Here the CDR3 DNA reads TGTGCCAGCAGCTTACAGGGAGCAGATACGCAGTATTTT. Translated: CASSLQGADTQYF.

V gene TRBV5-1 combines with J gene TRBJ2-1; a weak D match, TRBD2 (5 bases). Per the germline V gene, CDR1 is SGHRS and CDR2 is YFSETQ. The CDR3 extends over 14 amino acids. The V end lost 4 bases, the J end lost 6 bases, and 14 bases lay between the germline ends. The CDR3 region is CASSPFGLSNEQFF. Here the CDR3 DNA reads TGCGCCAGCAGCCCCTTCGGACTCTCCAATGAGCAGTTCTTC.

J is TRBJ1-1 and V is TRBV21-1; the D call TRBD1 from the table was never checked on the DNA. TRBV21-1 is an annotated pseudogene. There are 14 residues in the CDR3. CDR3 sequence: CASSKGTKNTEAFF. CDR3 DNA sequence: TGTGCCAGCAGCAAAGGGACAAAGAACACTGAAGCTTTCTTT.

This chain uses TRBV4-1 with TRBJ1-4; perhaps TRBD1 as D (5 bases). The germline V gene has CDR1 MGHRA and CDR2 YSYEKL. CDR3 length: 15 amino acids. The germline V and J ends were trimmed by 4 bases and 4 bases, with 13 bases remaining between them. The CDR3 DNA sequence: TGCGCCAGCAGCCCGGTGGGGGTGGGTAATGAAAAACTGTTTTTT. It translates to CASSPVGVGNEKLFF.

This clone was detected once. The J gene is TRBJ1-5, the V gene TRBV30, with D unresolved. V was cut by 1 base and J by 2 bases, with 6 bases left in between. From germline, CDR1 is GTSNPN and CDR2 SVGIG (reference sequence). The CDR3 consists of 13 residues. This chain's CDR3 is CAWSDQGNQPQHF. CDR3 nucleotide sequence: TGTGCCTGGAGTGACCAAGGCAATCAGCCCCAGCATTTT.

The V and J genes are TRBV4-1 and TRBJ2-1; TRBD1 aligns across 7 bases. With V trimmed by 2 bases and J by 6 bases, 7 bases remained unmatched. CDR1 is MGHRA and CDR2 is YSYEKL in the germline V gene. The CDR3 length is 15 residues. The CDR3 loop reads CASSQPGTVSNEQFF. In DNA, the CDR3 is TGCGCCAGCAGCCAACCCGGGACAGTAAGCAATGAGCAGTTCTTC.